The 9 T cell receptor beta chains reported below all come from one sample, sequenced in a study of cytomegalovirus exposure and HLA in healthy donors. This PCR relied on a set of 60 Vbeta primers and 13 Jbeta primers. Libraries were prepared by immunoSEQ multiplex PCR; TCRdb keeps only in-frame clonotypes and omits some of them. The table lists 150,000 to 200,000 clones, about three quarters of them singletons, with around 1.5% in the top ten. Sequenced input: PBMCs. All receptors derive from a woman in her 30s in good health and CMV-seronegative.

The chain links TRBV5-1 to TRBJ2-3; tentatively, D is TRBD1 (6 bases). CDR3 size: 16 residues. V lost 0 bases and J lost 3, with 14 bases in between. In germline, CDR1 is SGHRS, CDR2 YFSETQ. The CDR3 is CASSLGGHFQTDTQYF. CDR3 DNA: TGCGCCAGCAGCTTGGGGGGACACTTCCAAACAGATACGCAGTATTTT.

With respect to this clone: At one of its ends the junction is not consistent with the germline gene, which may arise from a read error. Other nucleotide sequences in the sample specify the same CDR3. CDR3 DNA: TGCGCCAGCAGCCACTACATCCAGGGCTACGAGCAATACTTC. It is translated as CASSHYIQGYEQYF. V gene TRBV4-1 combines with J gene TRBJ2-7; a weak D match, TRBD1 (5 bases). Germline CDR1 and CDR2: MGHRA and YSYEKL. This CDR3 has 14 amino acids.

The chain employs TRBV5-5 and TRBJ1-1; D remains unclear. V was cut by 2 bases and J by 8 bases, with 13 bases left in between. Germline V gene data show CDR1 as SGHKS and CDR2 as YYEKEE (reference sequence). This CDR3 is 13 amino acids long. The CDR3 region has the DNA TGTGCCAGCAGCTTCCGGGAGAGCGAAGAAGCTTTCTTT. Protein sequence: CASSFRESEEAFF.

The count of this clone is one. The chain has TRBV18 and TRBJ1-5; D might be TRBD1 (6 bases). Germline CDR1 and CDR2: KGHSH and LQKENI. The CDR3 is 15 amino acids. Trimming removed 4 bases at V and 4 bases at J, with 14 bases between. This CDR3 reads CASSQLNRENQPQHF. The CDR3 nucleotides read TGTGCCAGCTCACAGTTAAACAGGGAGAATCAGCCCCAGCATTTT.

The rearrangement joins TRBV5-1 to TRBJ2-3; TRBD1 matches at 8 bases. Germline V gives CDR1 SGHRS, CDR2 YFSETQ. Germline trimming cut 9 bases from V and 0 bases from J; bases unmatched to any gene: 6. The CDR3 runs to 14 residues. CDR3 in amino acids: CATRQGASTDTQYF. CDR3 nucleotides: TGCGCCACCCGGCAGGGGGCCAGCACAGATACGCAGTATTTT.

V gene TRBV4-2 combines with J gene TRBJ2-5, with 7 nucleotides matching TRBD2. Trimming at V came to 4 bases and at J to 5 bases, leaving 4 bases not matched to a gene. Germline V gives CDR1 LGHNA, CDR2 YNFKEQ. The CDR3 runs 13 residues. CDR3 DNA: TGTGCCAGCAGCCCGGGACTAATGGAGACCCAGTACTTC. Residues: CASSPGLMETQYF.

The chain carries TRBV7-9 and TRBJ2-7; possible D gene TRBD1, 8 bases. The CDR3 consists of 13 residues. V was clipped by 5 bases and J by 9 bases, with 17 bases between them. From germline, CDR1 is SEHNR and CDR2 FQNEAQ (reference sequence). The CDR3 DNA sequence: TGTGCCAGCAGCGTGGACAGGGAGGGTGGGCAGTACTTC. Protein sequence: CASSVDREGGQYF.

The chain employs TRBV5-1 and TRBJ2-2; D unclear. Trimming took off 0 bases at V and 5 bases at J, with 8 bases between the two ends. CDR1 is SGHRS and CDR2 is YFSETQ in the germline V gene. This CDR3 spans 14 amino acids. In DNA, the CDR3 is TGCGCCAGCAGCTTGGTAAGCGAGACCGGGGAGCTGTTTTTT. Protein sequence: CASSLVSETGELFF.

This chain connects TRBV7-9 to TRBJ1-2; D ambiguous. The CDR3 length is 14 residues. The germline gives CDR1 SEHNR, CDR2 FQNEAQ (reference sequence). V lost 1 base to trimming and J lost 4 bases, with 10 bases between them. The CDR3 bases are TGTGCCAGCAGCTTAGGGGCGCTGGGCTATGGCTACACCTTC. Translated: CASSLGALGYGYTF.